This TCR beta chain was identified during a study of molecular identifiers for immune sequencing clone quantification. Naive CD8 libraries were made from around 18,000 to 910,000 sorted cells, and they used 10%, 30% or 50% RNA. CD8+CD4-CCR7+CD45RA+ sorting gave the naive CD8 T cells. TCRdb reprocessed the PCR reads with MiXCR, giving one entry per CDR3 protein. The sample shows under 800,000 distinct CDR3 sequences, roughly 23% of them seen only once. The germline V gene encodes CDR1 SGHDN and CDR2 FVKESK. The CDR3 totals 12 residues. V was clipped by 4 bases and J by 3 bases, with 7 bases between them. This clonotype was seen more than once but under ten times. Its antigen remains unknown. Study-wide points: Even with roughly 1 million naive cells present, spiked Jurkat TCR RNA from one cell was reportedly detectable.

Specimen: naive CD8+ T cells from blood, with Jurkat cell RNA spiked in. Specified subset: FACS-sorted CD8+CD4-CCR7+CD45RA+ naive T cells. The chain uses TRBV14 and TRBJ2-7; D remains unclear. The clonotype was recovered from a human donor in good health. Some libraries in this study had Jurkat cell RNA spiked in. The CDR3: CASSPIGYEQYF. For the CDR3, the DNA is TGTGCCAGCAGCCCTATCGGCTACGAGCAGTACTTC.